This T cell receptor (beta chain) is drawn from a study of blood T cell repertoires in COVID-19. Study context: T cells, B-cell-depleted T cells, or PBMCs supplied cDNA or gDNA.

This CDR3 region has 13 residues. Trimming stripped 8 bases from V and 6 bases from J, with 17 bases between. Germline loops: CDR1 GTSNPN, CDR2 SVGIG (reference sequence). Authors' methods: Nucleated cell number was recorded as an estimate derived from reference gene primer amplification. TCRdb's copy holds only in-frame clones and misses some; the assay was immunoSEQ multiplex PCR. The V and J calls and clone size are taken from that table; D and trimming were inferred from the DNA. The sample gives 26,000 or so clones, around 61% of which show up once; roughly 8% is in the top ten. What was sequenced was peripheral blood. The source of this sequence is a man aged 55 to 70 with active or convalescent COVID-19. This chain connects TRBV30 to TRBJ2-1, with D perhaps TRBD2 (6 bases). The CDR3 is CAGGSRVINEQFF. The CDR3 DNA reads as TGTGCCGGAGGGAGTAGGGTGATCAATGAGCAGTTCTTC.